The source of this T cell receptor (beta chain) is a study of long-term antiretroviral therapy in people with HIV (dated by TCRdb to between 2021 and 2024). Study-wide context: Collection of the earliest samples took place about a decade ahead of the 2015 WHO recommendation for immediate ART, at a time when ART was typically delayed until CD4 counts fell. A retrospective serial study tested whether changes in peripheral blood TRB repertoire composition and diversity were associated with ART initiation and durable HIV suppression. The cohort contributed 150 to 200 cryopreserved PBMC samples from about 31 adults with confirmed HIV infection, collected serially over a mean of about six years (range 1-12). About 35% of the 30 participants with HIV were female. No cross-contamination during QIAcube processing turned up in test extractions that ran a monoclonal T-cell line alongside 33 polyclonal samples.

Study-wide findings and limitations: Compared with controls, HIV repertoires had narrower CDR3 length ranges, and the network structure pointed to an antigen-experienced repertoire that shifted only slightly toward naive after ART. Unsorted PBMC were profiled instead of sorted CD4+ and CD8+ T cells because pre-ART samples had limited cell numbers. Starting ART was linked to a significant rise in TRB diversity, yet even after long-term ART the diversity remained significantly lower than in transplant donor controls. Inferences about post-ART repertoire changes are limited because no data were available on ART adherence, viral resistance or therapy changes. Because PBMC availability was limited, only the TCR beta chain was sequenced, with no alpha chain pairing. The samples span the years 2004 to 2017, and the ART regimens used may be less effective than current regimens. Expanded TRB clones identified before ART initiation dominated the repertoire across all time points, though the dominance fluctuated and decreased in many PLHIV after ART.

Sequencing of the TRB variable region was done with the immunoSEQ hsTCRB v3.0 assay at survey level resolution. A depth of roughly 35,000-55,000 T-cell genomes per sample was targeted for TRB sequencing. TRB libraries were pooled and sequenced on an Illumina MiSeq using a v3 150-cycle kit. On the authors' methods: Repertoire analysis was performed in R inside a reproducible Nextflow workflow that covered QC, data transformation and analysis. LymphoSeq2, an R package for exploring AIRR-Seq data, was used to implement custom analyses. After excluding several samples that yielded fewer than 5000 total TRB sequences, around 190 HIV repertoires remained for analysis. Among the 188 retained HIV repertoires, some 60 were collected before ART initiation and 120 to 140 were collected after ART initiation. Repertoires were downsampled to 5000 TRB nucleotide sequences, and summary statistics were averaged over 100 downsampling iterations. The analysis kept only TRB sequences whose CDR3 regions were at least seven amino acids long. Diversity was measured with a Shannon entropy-derived clonality score and the Gini coefficient. Repertoire networks linked the top 5000 CDR3 amino acid sequences whenever two sequences differed by an edit distance of one. For TRB CDR3 amino acid sequences, GLIPH2 was used to predict antigen specificity groups and MHC restriction. To flag known associations with CMV, EBV, HIV or tissue antigens, CDR3 amino acid sequences were compared against VDJdb and McPAS-TCR. Pre-ART, post-ART and control groups were compared with Wilcoxon signed-rank tests and Holm-Bonferroni correction. Held by TCRdb, this immuneACCESS table contains in-frame sequences only and omits some clones. Under half of the omission traces to an unresolved V gene where checked; the cause of the rest is unknown. Clone size and V and J calls were adopted from that table, with D and trimming inferred from the DNA. This sample comprises about 22,000 clones, 75% to 90% of them detected only once. More than 3.5% of the sample rests with the top ten.

CDR3 length: 13 amino acids, cysteine to phenylalanine. The DNA shown is the 39-base CDR3, in frame from base 1. Taken from the germline V gene, the CDR1 and CDR2 loops are SGHDT and YYEEEE. Participants were included only if at least one PBMC sample before ART initiation and at least two post-ART samples were available. Every participant with HIV received treatment in the United States of America. Before DNA extraction, cryopreserved samples of 1-10 million PBMC were thawed and washed. At the time of the earliest PBMC sample, participants with HIV were aged between roughly 23 and 60 years. Each participant contributed PBMC samples from 1-4 timepoints before ART initiation and 2-8 timepoints after ART initiation, with a median of 7 samples. Serial HIV viral load, CD4+ T-cell count, ART history and demographic data were obtained for every participant. A Qiagen kit on a QIAcube was used to extract genomic DNA from unsorted PBMC, with samples processed in batches of 12.

As to this clone: Its antigen target is currently unknown. The junction does not match germline at one end; this may be a read error.

Here the chain combines TRBV5-6 and TRBJ1-1; TRBD1 might be the D gene, on 5 matching bases. The sample here was unsorted PBMCs, taken 5.9 years after starting antiretroviral therapy. This sequence originates from a man aged 25-45 years with HIV. The nucleotide sequence is given as TGTGCCAGCAGATTGGGGGGGGTTACTGAAGCTTTCTTT. This codes for CASRLGGVTEAFF. When the CDR3 is completed using the reference TRBV5-6 and TRBJ1-1 genes on either side, the full variable domain is DAGVTQSPTHLIKTRGQQVTLRCSPKSGHDTVSWYQQALGQGPQFIFQYYEEEERQRGNFPDRFSGHQFPNYSSELNVNALLLGDSALYLCASRLGGVTEAFFGQGTRLTVV.